This TCR beta chain was recovered during a study of naive and memory T cell subsets. Study-level points and caveats: In CD4 and CD8 cells, diversity dropped from naive through EMRA. Expression changes during T cell differentiation may affect RNA-based TCR counts. Findings for naive and memory subsets could not be checked against ground truth.

About this clonotype: Its cognate antigen is unknown.

This CDR3 region has 12 residues. Germline V CDR1 and CDR2: DFQATT, SNEGSKA (reference sequence). The beta constant-region primer was an equimolar mix of two oligonucleotides covering TRBC1 and TRBC2. TCRdb independently ran MiXCR on the UMI-ligation and nested PCR reads; one entry per CDR3 protein. This table has roughly 140,000 distinct CDR3 sequences, over 15% appearing once. Sequencing input: naive CD4+ T cells from blood. The TCR sequence derives from a human donor in good health. The rearrangement uses TRBV20-1 and TRBJ2-1; tentative D call: TRBD2 (5 bases). CDR3 loop: CSPSERDNEQFF. CDR3 in DNA: TGCTCTCCGTCAGAGAGGGACAATGAGCAGTTCTTC.